A single sample is the source of the 10 T cell receptor beta chains below, sequenced in a study of T cell responses to AZD1222 COVID-19 vaccine. Libraries were prepared by immunoSEQ multiplex PCR; TCRdb keeps only in-frame clonotypes and omits some of them. Of about 120,000 clones in the sample, about 90% were seen once. This specimen consisted of peripheral blood, obtained on day 0 of AZD1222 vaccination. All receptors derive from an adult in good health.

The chain couples TRBV27 to TRBJ1-4; the D gene is possibly TRBD1 (6 bases). Germline V gene sequence: CDR1 MNHEY, CDR2 SMNVEV (reference sequence). The CDR3 is 13 amino acids. Trimming left V 6 bases short and J 10 bases short, with 15 bases between. Here the CDR3 DNA reads TGTGCCAGCAGACCCGGGGAACAGGGAAAACTGTTTTTT. It yields the protein CASRPGEQGKLFF.

The J gene is TRBJ2-2, the V gene TRBV6-4, with D perhaps TRBD1 (5 bases). Germline V gene data show CDR1 as MRHNA and CDR2 as SNTAGT. The CDR3 runs 14 residues. V was trimmed by 3 bases and J by 4 bases, leaving 9 bases between them. The CDR3, as DNA: TGTGCCAGCAGTGAGCAGGGCTCCACCGGGGAGCTGTTTTTT. Protein sequence: CASSEQGSTGELFF.

The DNA of the CDR3 is TGCAGCGCGACCGTCAGGGGGGGTAATACTGAAGCTTTCTTT. Protein: CSATVRGGNTEAFF. J is TRBJ1-1 and V is TRBV29-1, with 7 bases aligning to TRBD1. The ends lost 7 bases at V and 5 bases at J; junction bases unmatched: 13. The CDR3 length is 14 residues. Germline V gene data show CDR1 as SQVTM and CDR2 as ANQGSEA.

Notes on this clone: Mismatch with germline at one junction end may stem from a read error. The chain joins TRBV20-1 to TRBJ1-5; 9 positions agree with TRBD1. The length of the CDR3 is 14 residues. The germline gives CDR1 DFQATT, CDR2 SNEGSKA (reference sequence). CDR3 sequence: CSASVTGGNQPQHF. The CDR3 nucleotides read TGCAGTGCTAGTGTAACAGGGGGCAACCAGCCCCAGCATTTT.

This clone has just one count. V and J are TRBV19 and TRBJ1-5; 7 bases match TRBD1. This CDR3 region has 15 residues. Unmatched junction bases numbered 5, after V lost 3 bases and J lost 3 bases. CDR1 and CDR2 (germline): LNHDA, SQIVND (reference sequence). The CDR3 loop reads CASSIGDRINQPQHF. Written as DNA, the CDR3 is TGTGCCAGTAGTATTGGGGACAGAATCAATCAGCCCCAGCATTTT.

The rearrangement uses TRBV18 and TRBJ1-2, with TRBD1 matching 7 bases. Trimming took 4 bases from V and 8 from J; bases not matched to a gene: 7. This CDR3 spans 13 amino acids. CDR1 and CDR2 from the germline V gene are KGHSH and LQKENI. CDR3 in amino acids: CASSLETGNGYTF. The CDR3, as DNA: TGTGCCAGCTCACTCGAGACAGGGAACGGCTACACCTTC.

The chain couples TRBV6-5 to TRBJ2-7; no firm D call. V lost 5 bases and J 5 bases, leaving 13 bases between the germline ends. Germline values: CDR1 MNHEY, CDR2 SVGAGI. The CDR3 spans 13 residues. The CDR3 is CASSQNAVHEQYF. CDR3 bases: TGTGCCAGCAGTCAAAACGCGGTCCACGAGCAGTACTTC.

This clone was counted a single time. The chain joins TRBV28 to TRBJ1-2, with 7 positions matching TRBD1. Germline V gene lookup returns CDR1 MDHEN and CDR2 SYDVKM. CDR3 length: 15 residues. J lost 5 bases, V lost 6 bases, and 12 bases had no gene match. The CDR3 sequence: CASSLPFRDRYGYTF. The CDR3, as DNA: TGTGCCAGCAGCCTACCCTTCCGGGACAGATATGGCTACACCTTC.

The chain uses TRBV9 and TRBJ1-5, with D perhaps TRBD1 (6 bases). Per germline, CDR1 SGDLS and CDR2 YYNGEE. CDR3 length: 15 residues. With 4 bases removed from V and 6 bases from J, the gap between germline ends came to 17 bases. The CDR3 nucleotides are TGTGCCAGCAGCACAGGAGGGGGAGCGATTCAGCCCCAGCATTTT. The encoded protein is CASSTGGGAIQPQHF.

This clone was recorded only once. The rearrangement links TRBV5-1 to TRBJ2-5; TRBD1 agrees at 10 bases. Unmatched junction bases numbered 11, after V lost 4 bases and J lost 5 bases. The CDR3 runs 16 residues. Germline lookup yields CDR1 SGHRS and CDR2 YFSETQ. CDR3 loop: CASSTPPGQGTETQYF. CDR3 bases: TGCGCCAGCAGCACCCCACCGGGACAGGGGACGGAGACCCAGTACTTC.